The T cell receptor beta chain under discussion was sequenced for a study of cytomegalovirus exposure and HLA in healthy donors. The CDR3 loop spans 18 amino acids. Germline lookup yields CDR1 LNHDA and CDR2 SQIVND (reference sequence). Deletions cut 2 bases from V and 0 bases from J, with 17 bases between. Researchers ran the PCR with 60 Vbeta and 13 Jbeta primers. Repertoires were generated with immunoSEQ multiplex PCR, while TCRdb's copy carries only in-frame clones and drops some. This sample carries fewer than 200,000 clones, roughly four fifths of them seen once, and the ten largest clones take 1.6%.

The sequencing sample was made of PBMCs. The chain couples TRBV19 to TRBJ1-3; perhaps TRBD1 as D (5 bases). The sequence was collected from a man in his fifties or sixties in good health and CMV-seronegative. CDR3 region: CASSIRGGDRFSGNTIYF. The CDR3 nucleotides are TGTGCCAGTAGTATAAGGGGAGGTGACCGATTCTCTGGAAACACCATATATTTT. Combining the CDR3 with reference TRBV19 and TRBJ1-3 gives the whole variable domain DGGITQSPKYLFRKEGQNVTLSCEQNLNHDAMYWYRQDPGQGLRLIYYSQIVNDFQKGDIAEGYSVSREKKESFPLTVTSAQKNPTAFYLCASSIRGGDRFSGNTIYFGEGSWLTVV.